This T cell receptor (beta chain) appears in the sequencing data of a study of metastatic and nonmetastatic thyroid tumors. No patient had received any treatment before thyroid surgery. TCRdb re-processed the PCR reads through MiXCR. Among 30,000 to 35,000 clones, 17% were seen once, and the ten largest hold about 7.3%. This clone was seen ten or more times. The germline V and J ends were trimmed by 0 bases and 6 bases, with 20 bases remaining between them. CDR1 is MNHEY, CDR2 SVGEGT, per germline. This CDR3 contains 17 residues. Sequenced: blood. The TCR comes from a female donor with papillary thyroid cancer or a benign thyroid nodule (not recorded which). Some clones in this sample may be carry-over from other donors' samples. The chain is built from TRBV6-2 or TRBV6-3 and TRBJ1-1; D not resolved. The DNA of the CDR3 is TGTGCCAGCAGTTACTCAAGCGGGCGAGGTTTGAATCCTGAAGCTTTCTTT. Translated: CASSYSSGRGLNPEAFF.